Below are 24 T cell receptor beta chains sequenced from a single sample in a study of cytomegalovirus exposure and HLA in healthy donors. The PCR contained 60 Vbeta and 13 Jbeta primers. Profiling relied on immunoSEQ multiplex PCR, and the TCRdb table lists in-frame clones only, not all of them. This table holds around 180,000 clones, approximately 80% found once. Sample: PBMCs. These receptors were collected from a woman aged 30 to 39 in good health and CMV-seropositive.

The chain carries TRBV10-2 and TRBJ1-6; TRBD1 aligns across 7 bases. The CDR3 sequence is 17 residues long. V was clipped by 3 bases and J by 11 bases; unmatched bases: 16. CDR1 is WSHSY and CDR2 is SAAADI in the germline V gene. The CDR3 region has the DNA TGCGCCAGCAGTGAAATGTCTGGGTACAGGGGTCGGCCACCCCTCCACTTT. It translates to CASSEMSGYRGRPPLHF.

V is TRBV6-5 and J is TRBJ2-3; D not certain. The length of the CDR3 is 14 residues. Germline V gene sequence: CDR1 MNHEY, CDR2 SVGAGI. Trimming cost V 2 bases and J 2 bases, with 8 bases left between them. The CDR3 DNA reads as TGTGCCAGCAGTTACGCGGCCCACACAGATACGCAGTATTTT. Protein product: CASSYAAHTDTQYF.

This sequence joins TRBV29-1 and TRBJ2-7; 15 bases fit TRBD2. V lost 6 bases and J lost 4; bases outside the gene matches: 4. Per the germline V gene, CDR1 is SQVTM and CDR2 is ANQGSEA. The CDR3 runs to 14 residues. The CDR3 bases are TGCAGCGTGGGGGGGACTAGCGGGGGGTACGAGCAGTACTTC. This translates into CSVGGTSGGYEQYF.

This sequence joins TRBV7-8 and TRBJ2-5, with no clear D. This CDR3 contains 14 residues. V dropped 2 bases and J dropped 1 base, with 8 bases sitting between them. From germline, CDR1 is SGHVS and CDR2 FQNEAQ. In DNA, the CDR3 is TGTGCCAGCAGCTTAATGGTTAGCCAAGAGACCCAGTACTTC. This translates into CASSLMVSQETQYF.

The CDR3 DNA is TGTGCCATCGGGACAGGGGGAGTTAACACTGAAGCTTTCTTT. Translation gives CAIGTGGVNTEAFF. The genes are TRBV10-3 and TRBJ1-1; TRBD1 agrees at 11 bases. The V and J ends lost 8 bases and 2 bases, in that order; junction bases with no gene match: 4. The CDR3 loop spans 14 amino acids. Germline V gene lookup returns CDR1 ENHRY and CDR2 SYGVKD.

The V and J genes are TRBV6-5 and TRBJ1-2; no definite D call. The length of the CDR3 is 11 residues. Trimming took off 5 bases at V and 7 bases at J, with 8 bases between the two ends. The germline CDR1 and CDR2 sequences are MNHEY and SVGAGI. CDR3 in amino acids: CASSNSGGYTF. The CDR3 DNA is TGTGCCAGCAGTAATAGTGGTGGCTACACCTTC.

This clone has a single count. V gene TRBV28 combines with J gene TRBJ2-7, with D possibly being TRBD1 (5 bases). The germline CDR1 and CDR2 sequences are MDHEN and SYDVKM. The CDR3 is 13 amino acids. The ends were cut back, 10 bases at V and 0 bases at J, with 13 bases in the middle. The CDR3 bases are TGTGCCACCGCAGGGTCGAGCTCCTACGAGCAGTACTTC. Amino acid sequence: CATAGSSSYEQYF.

J is TRBJ2-1 and V is TRBV5-1; D possibly corresponds to TRBD1 (6 bases). V dropped 3 bases and J dropped 5 bases, with 12 bases sitting between them. The CDR3 covers 14 residues. From germline, CDR1 is SGHRS and CDR2 YFSETQ. CDR3 in DNA: TGCGCCAGCAGCTCCGGGACAACGCACAATGAGCAGTTCTTC. This sequence encodes CASSSGTTHNEQFF.

This clone was seen just once. This chain connects TRBV28 to TRBJ2-7; 10 positions agree with TRBD2. With 1 base clipped from V and 7 bases from J, the junction kept 4 bases outside the gene matches. The CDR3 loop spans 14 amino acids. CDR1 MDHEN and CDR2 SYDVKM come from the germline V gene. The CDR3 protein is CASSLSSGSFEQYF. The CDR3 nucleotides read TGTGCCAGCAGTTTATCTAGCGGGAGTTTTGAGCAGTACTTC. The variable domain in full, completed from reference TRBV28 and TRBJ2-7, reads DVKVTQSSRYLVKRTGEKVFLECVQDMDHENMFWYRQDPGLGLRLIYFSYDVKMKEKGDIPEGYSVSREKKERFSLILESASTNQTSMYLCASSLSSGSFEQYFGPGTRLTVT.

The V gene is TRBV19, the J gene TRBJ1-1; tentatively, D is TRBD1 (5 bases). V was clipped by 10 bases and J by 0 bases, with 12 bases between them. The CDR3 has 13 amino acids. CDR1 and CDR2 (germline): LNHDA, SQIVND (reference sequence). The CDR3 nucleotides are TGTGCCACTGCGGGGGGTTTGAACACTGAAGCTTTCTTT. It translates to CATAGGLNTEAFF.

This clone was recorded only once. The chain joins TRBV7-9 to TRBJ2-7, with D tentatively TRBD1 (6 bases). The V gene's germline CDR1 is SEHNR and CDR2 FQNEAQ (reference sequence). Deletions cut 5 bases from V and 5 bases from J, with 13 bases between. This CDR3 has 13 amino acids. CDR3: CASSATYRDEQYF. The CDR3 region has the DNA TGTGCCAGCAGCGCAACATACAGGGACGAGCAGTACTTC.

The rearrangement links TRBV5-1 to TRBJ2-2; D remains unclear. From germline, CDR1 is SGHRS and CDR2 YFSETQ. This CDR3 has 16 amino acids. Trimming pared 0 bases from V and 0 bases from J, leaving 9 bases between. CDR3 nucleotide sequence: TGCGCCAGCAGCTTGGTCGGTCGTCCGAACACCGGGGAGCTGTTTTTT. Residues: CASSLVGRPNTGELFF.

This chain joins TRBV7-8 and TRBJ2-1; 14 nucleotides align to TRBD2. Trimming cost V 2 bases and J 15 bases; bases outside gene matches: 12. Germline-derived CDR1 and CDR2 are SGHVS and FQNEAQ. CDR3 size: 16 residues. The CDR3: CASSLFKGTSGSKGFF. CDR3 DNA sequence: TGTGCCAGCAGCTTATTTAAGGGGACTAGCGGGAGTAAGGGGTTCTTC.

The chain couples TRBV6-6 to TRBJ1-6; weak D call: TRBD1 (6 bases). CDR3 length: 14 amino acids. Germline assignment: CDR1 MNHNY and CDR2 SVGAGI (reference sequence). Between the trimmed V and J ends, which lost 2 bases and 6 bases, there was a span of 8 bases. The CDR3 here is CASSYDRTNSPLHF. The CDR3 coding sequence is TGTGCCAGCAGTTACGACAGGACTAATTCACCCCTCCACTTT.

This clone has more than one count but fewer than ten. The J gene is TRBJ1-5, the V gene TRBV28, with a possible D match to TRBD1 (5 bases). Germline values: CDR1 MDHEN, CDR2 SYDVKM. The CDR3 is 17 amino acids. V lost 5 bases to trimming and J lost 6 bases, with 23 bases between them. CDR3 DNA sequence: TGTGCCAGCAGTCCACCGGGACCGGGACTGCCAGGTCAGCCCCAGCATTTT. This gives the protein CASSPPGPGLPGQPQHF.

This clone occurred a few times. J is TRBJ1-1 and V is TRBV28, with D perhaps matching TRBD1 (5 bases). With 1 base removed from V and 3 bases from J, the gap between germline ends came to 9 bases. Germline V lookup: CDR1 MDHEN, CDR2 SYDVKM. This CDR3 comprises 14 residues. The CDR3 region has the DNA TGTGCCAGCAGTTTATCCCCAGGGCACACTGAAGCTTTCTTT. It yields the protein CASSLSPGHTEAFF.

The V call is TRBV7-8, the J call TRBJ2-2; tentative D call: TRBD2 (5 bases). Per the germline V gene, CDR1 is SGHVS and CDR2 is FQNEAQ. The CDR3 spans 13 residues. Trimming removed 3 bases from V and 7 bases from J, with 9 bases in between. The CDR3 DNA reads as TGTGCCAGCAGCTTGGCGCGGGTCGGGGAGCTGTTTTTT. It is translated as CASSLARVGELFF.

The chain uses TRBV6-6 and TRBJ2-7, with D possibly being TRBD2 (6 bases). The CDR3 extends over 13 amino acids. V was shortened by 5 bases and J by 4 bases, with 12 bases between the two germline ends. Germline V lookup: CDR1 MNHNY, CDR2 SVGAGI (reference sequence). This chain's CDR3 is CASSGDSKYEQYF. Written as DNA, the CDR3 is TGTGCCAGCAGTGGGGACTCCAAATACGAGCAGTACTTC.

The rearrangement joins TRBV27 to TRBJ2-7, with D possibly being TRBD2 (5 bases). The CDR3 length is 14 residues. Trimming removed 5 bases at V and 0 bases at J, with 11 bases between. Per the germline V gene, CDR1 is MNHEY and CDR2 is SMNVEV (reference sequence). This CDR3 is CASSHRETSYEQYF. The CDR3 DNA sequence: TGTGCCAGCAGTCACCGGGAAACCTCCTACGAGCAGTACTTC.

The V call is TRBV6-5, the J call TRBJ2-7; D is possibly TRBD1 (6 bases). Per the germline V gene, CDR1 is MNHEY and CDR2 is SVGAGI. V lost 5 bases, J lost 1 base, and 12 bases lay in between. This CDR3 has 14 residues. The CDR3 region has the DNA TGTGCCAGCAGTCTTCGGACAGCGTCCTACGAGCAGTACTTC. This gives the protein CASSLRTASYEQYF.

This clone was seen more than once but under ten times. The V gene is TRBV28, the J gene TRBJ1-5, with 10 bases aligning to TRBD1. Per germline, CDR1 MDHEN and CDR2 SYDVKM. The V segment lost 2 bases and the J segment 4 bases; nucleotides outside the gene matches: 2. The CDR3 is 15 residues long. The CDR3 nucleotides are TGTGCCAGCAGTTTAGACAGGGGGCGGAATCAGCCCCAGCATTTT. Amino acid sequence: CASSLDRGRNQPQHF.

This chain joins TRBV7-6 and TRBJ2-2, with D hard to call. Trimming took off 5 bases at V and 7 bases at J, with 8 bases between the two ends. The CDR3 consists of 12 residues. Germline V CDR1 and CDR2: SGHVS, FNYEAQ. In DNA form, the CDR3 reads TGTGCCAGCAGCGATTACAGCGGGGAGCTGTTTTTT. Amino acids: CASSDYSGELFF.

The gene calls are TRBV5-1 and TRBJ2-2; 8 bases line up with TRBD1. This CDR3 region has 15 residues. Per germline, CDR1 SGHRS and CDR2 YFSETQ. Losses at the gene ends were 4 bases for V and 5 bases for J; bases not matched to a gene: 7. Here the CDR3 reads CASSPGQVATGELFF. The CDR3 DNA follows: TGCGCCAGCAGCCCGGGACAGGTTGCGACCGGGGAGCTGTTTTTT.

The rearrangement links TRBV10-3 to TRBJ2-5, with TRBD1 matching over 11 bases. The ends lost 4 bases at V and 2 bases at J; junction bases unmatched: 3. The CDR3 spans 15 residues. Per the germline V gene, CDR1 is ENHRY and CDR2 is SYGVKD. CDR3 sequence reads: CAISVRDRGQETQYF. CDR3 DNA sequence: TGTGCCATCAGTGTACGGGACAGGGGGCAAGAGACCCAGTACTTC.